This T cell receptor (beta chain) originates from a study of T cell responses to AZD1222 COVID-19 vaccine. Only one count was recorded for this clone. The antigen is not known. Overall study results and limits: Among those given AZD1222, only 5 to 7 were seropositive at baseline. Spike-specific TCR breadth and depth were elevated following two AZD1222 doses. The donor cohort was predominantly white British with a female majority, and clonal diversity may have been underestimated.

Germline CDR1 is SGHDT and CDR2 is YYEEEE. CDR3 length equals 15 residues. After removal of 2 bases from V and 0 bases from J, the junction contained 3 bases not matched to a gene. The table came from immunoSEQ multiplex PCR; TCRdb's copy has only in-frame clones and leaves some out. The table includes 200,000 to 250,000 clones, about 95% detected once. The TCR originated in an adult who received the MenACWY meningococcal vaccine as a control. V gene TRBV5-6 combines with J gene TRBJ1-2, with 8 bases aligning to TRBD1. The sample was peripheral blood, taken 28 days after the second dose of the MenACWY control vaccine. The CDR3 loop reads CASSFRTGPNYGYTF. For the CDR3, the DNA is TGTGCCAGCAGCTTTAGGACAGGGCCTAACTATGGCTACACCTTC. The full variable domain, rest sourced from reference TRBV5-6 and TRBJ1-2, is DAGVTQSPTHLIKTRGQQVTLRCSPKSGHDTVSWYQQALGQGPQFIFQYYEEEERQRGNFPDRFSGHQFPNYSSELNVNALLLGDSALYLCASSFRTGPNYGYTFGSGTRLTVV.